This entry features one T cell receptor (beta chain) sequence. The sample belongs to a study of blood T cell repertoires in COVID-19. Turning to the study itself: Sample material is recorded as cDNA or gDNA derived from T cells, B-cell-depleted T cells, or PBMCs.

The CDR3 runs 15 residues. The germline V gene encodes CDR1 WNHNN and CDR2 SYGVQD (reference sequence). The V segment lost 3 bases and the J segment 8 bases; nucleotides outside the gene matches: 8. Sequenced by immunoSEQ multiplex PCR; TCRdb stores in-frame clones only, minus some. The sample gives some 32,000 clones, 85% to 90% of which show up once; about 25% is in the top ten. This TCR was sampled from a human donor in a cohort sampled during active COVID-19. The chain employs TRBV10-1 and TRBJ2-1; the match to TRBD2 covers 9 bases. Sequences were obtained from peripheral blood. This CDR3 is CASSDGGGASDEQFF. CDR3 coding DNA: TGCGCCAGCAGTGATGGCGGGGGGGCATCTGATGAGCAGTTCTTC.